The sequence of this T cell receptor beta chain was determined in a study of T cell changes during pregnancy in multiple sclerosis. Germline V gene lookup returns CDR1 SGHTA and CDR2 FQGTGA. Trimming at V came to 5 bases and at J to 4 bases, leaving 7 bases not matched to a gene. The CDR3 has 15 residues. Method: immunoSEQ multiplex PCR; TCRdb's copy keeps in-frame clones and lacks some. The repertoire holds 90,000 to 95,000 clones, with about 94% as singletons. This rearrangement joins TRBV7-3 to TRBJ2-1; 8 nucleotides match TRBD1. The specimen was peripheral blood, collected in the third trimester of pregnancy. This clonotype was obtained from a female donor with multiple sclerosis, enrolled in a pregnancy study. CDR3 amino acids: CASSPGTGNYNEQFF. CDR3 nucleotide sequence: TGTGCCAGCAGCCCGGGGACAGGAAATTACAATGAGCAGTTCTTC.